This passage covers 12 T cell receptor beta chains from one sample sequenced in a study of cytomegalovirus exposure and HLA in healthy donors. Amplification used 60 Vbeta primers and 13 Jbeta primers. TCRdb's table, derived via immunoSEQ multiplex PCR, lists solely in-frame clones and lacks some. The sample comprises fewer than 200,000 clones, roughly 13% of which are singletons, and less than 8.5% rests with the top ten. What was sequenced was PBMCs. The receptor set was obtained from a man aged 45-65 years in good health and CMV-seropositive.

This clone came up a few times. This CDR3 is also generated by other DNA sequences in the sample. The chain is built from TRBV7-3 and TRBJ1-1; D gene unclear. V lost 5 bases and J lost 1, with 11 bases in between. This CDR3 contains 14 residues. Germline V gene sequence: CDR1 SGHTA, CDR2 FQGTGA. CDR3 region: CASSPGGKNTEAFF. The DNA of the CDR3 is TGTGCCAGCAGCCCCGGAGGGAAGAACACTGAAGCTTTCTTT. Looking up the rest from reference TRBV7-3 and TRBJ1-1 gives the full variable domain: GAGVSQTPSNKVTEKGKYVELRCDPISGHTALYWYRQSLGQGPEFLIYFQGTGAADDSGLPNDRFFAVRPEGSVSTLKIQRTERGDSAVYLCASSPGGKNTEAFFGQGTRLTVV.

Points on this clone: One end of the junction is discordant with germline, which a read error may explain. The rearrangement uses TRBV6-6 and TRBJ2-5, with D unclear. This CDR3 region has 11 residues. CDR1 is MNHNY and CDR2 is SVGAGI in the germline V gene (reference sequence). The CDR3, as DNA: TGTGCCAGCAGTTACGTGGAGATCCAGTACTTC. Residues: CASSYVEIQYF.

This clone has just a few counts. V gene TRBV5-1 combines with J gene TRBJ2-1, with a possible D match to TRBD2 (5 bases). The germline CDR1 and CDR2 sequences are SGHRS and YFSETQ. This CDR3 region has 15 residues. V gave up 2 bases and J gave up 9 bases, with 18 bases separating them. DNA for the CDR3: TGCGCCAGCAGCTTTCTATTCGGCGGGCGGCGTGAGCAGTTCTTC. The encoded protein is CASSFLFGGRREQFF.

The chain joins TRBV5-4 to TRBJ2-3; D is ambiguous. V lost 3 bases and J 0 bases, leaving 8 bases between the germline ends. The CDR3 extends over 14 amino acids. Looked up from germline, CDR1 is SGHNT and CDR2 is YYREEE (reference sequence). This chain's CDR3 is CASSSEDSTDTQYF. CDR3 nucleotides: TGTGCCAGCAGCTCCGAGGATAGCACAGATACGCAGTATTTT.

This clone was picked up many times. CDR3 region: CASSKSSSYNEQFF. CDR3 coding DNA: TGTGCCAGCAGTAAGAGTAGCTCCTACAATGAGCAGTTCTTC. V gene TRBV5-4 combines with J gene TRBJ2-1, with D hard to call. Germline CDR1 is SGHNT and CDR2 is YYREEE (reference sequence). The length of the CDR3 is 14 residues. V lost 5 bases and J 0 bases, leaving 9 bases between the germline ends.

The J gene is TRBJ2-1, the V gene TRBV30; TRBD1 agrees at 8 bases. The germline CDR1 and CDR2 sequences are GTSNPN and SVGIG (reference sequence). V lost 0 bases to trimming and J lost 6 bases; unmatched junction nucleotides: 25. The CDR3 has 21 amino acids. In DNA form, the CDR3 reads TGTGCCTGGAGTGTATTGGGGGCCGCCCGGACAGGGAATTTGGCCCCCAATGAGCAGTTCTTC. It yields the protein CAWSVLGAARTGNLAPNEQFF.

The V gene is TRBV5-1, the J gene TRBJ1-2; D possibly corresponds to TRBD1 (5 bases). Trimming cost V 0 bases and J 7 bases, with 10 bases left between them. The CDR3 totals 13 residues. Germline values: CDR1 SGHRS, CDR2 YFSETQ. CDR3 DNA sequence: TGCGCCAGCAGCTTGGACAGGTTTCTTGGCTACACCTTC. It encodes CASSLDRFLGYTF.

V and J are TRBV28 and TRBJ1-1; D is ambiguous. Between the trimmed V and J ends, which lost 7 bases and 7 bases, there was a span of 13 bases. The CDR3 extends over 12 amino acids. Germline lookup yields CDR1 MDHEN and CDR2 SYDVKM. CDR3 amino acids: CASIKRVGEAFF. CDR3 DNA sequence: TGTGCCAGCATAAAGAGGGTGGGTGAAGCTTTCTTT.

The V gene is TRBV7-9, the J gene TRBJ2-7; D is uncertain. This CDR3 spans 14 amino acids. Trimming took 5 bases from V and 7 from J, leaving 18 bases between them. In germline, CDR1 is SEHNR, CDR2 FQNEAQ (reference sequence). The CDR3 nucleotides read TGTGCCAGCAGCCTCAGCGCATCGGTGGTGGAGCAGTACTTC. It yields the protein CASSLSASVVEQYF. The full variable domain, completed using reference TRBV7-9 and TRBJ2-7, is DTGVSQNPRHKITKRGQNVTFRCDPISEHNRLYWYRQTLGQGPEFLTYFQNEAQLEKSRLLSDRFSAERPKGSFSTLEIQRTEQGDSAMYLCASSLSASVVEQYFGPGTRLTVT.

Only a few counts were recorded for this clone. The V and J genes are TRBV11-3 and TRBJ1-1; 7 bases match TRBD1. V lost 5 bases and J lost 7; bases outside the gene matches: 7. The CDR3 loop spans 13 amino acids. Germline CDR1 is SGHNT and CDR2 is YENEEA. This chain's CDR3 is CASSPKRDSEAFF. The DNA of the CDR3 is TGTGCCAGCAGCCCGAAAAGGGACAGTGAAGCTTTCTTT.

The chain joins TRBV5-6 to TRBJ2-1, with D possibly TRBD2 on 6 matching bases. V was shortened by 2 bases and J by 1 base, with 10 bases between the two germline ends. The CDR3 consists of 15 residues. Germline assignment: CDR1 SGHDT and CDR2 YYEEEE. In DNA, the CDR3 is TGTGCCAGCAGCTTAGGAGGGTTATCCTACAATGAGCAGTTCTTC. It encodes CASSLGGLSYNEQFF.

This clone was observed a few times. The chain couples TRBV5-3 to TRBJ1-2; no reliable D call. TRBV5-3 counts as an open reading frame of uncertain function. The CDR3 length is 15 residues. Trimming pared 0 bases from V and 2 bases from J, leaving 11 bases between. CDR3 in amino acids: CARSLGEGVNYGYTF. The CDR3 DNA is TGTGCCAGAAGCTTGGGCGAAGGAGTAAACTATGGCTACACCTTC.